This entry concerns a single T cell receptor (beta chain). This sample includes further DNA sequences coding for the same CDR3. The assay was immunoSEQ multiplex PCR, and TCRdb's table has in-frame clones only and misses some. The table records about 350,000 clones, 89% of them present only once. This sample is drawn from a study of blood T cell repertoires in COVID-19. Germline V gene data show CDR1 as SGDLS and CDR2 as YYNGEE. V lost 0 bases, J lost 3 bases, and 6 bases lay in between. CDR3 length: 13 amino acids. The TCR was taken from a woman aged 55-69 years with COVID-19, enrolled during active disease. The gene calls are TRBV9 and TRBJ1-1; the D is unclear. The specimen sequenced was peripheral blood. Written as DNA, the CDR3 is TGTGCCAGCAGCGTAGCGGGGTACACTGAAGCTTTCTTT. Translated: CASSVAGYTEAFF.